A single T cell receptor (beta chain) is shown here with its context. This entry belongs to a study of CXCR3-negative and CXCR3-positive naive CD8 T cells. Germline CDR1 reads KGHSH; CDR2 reads LQKENI. CDR3 length equals 18 residues. The study made its TRB cDNA libraries by 5' RACE, adding UMI labels. From its re-call of the 5' RACE reads, TCRdb lists each CDR3 protein once, without DNA. The sample features about 130,000 distinct CDR3 sequences, with nearly 0.5% in its top ten. This rearrangement joins TRBV18 to TRBJ1-2; with no DNA, the TCRdb D assignment of TRBD1 cannot be verified. The material sequenced was naive CXCR3- CD8+ T cells from blood. Stated subset: CD45RO-CCR7+CD27+CD95- naive CD8+ T cells lacking CXCR3 (TNR3-). This receptor was taken from a human donor in good health. Some clones in this sample may be carry-over from other donors' samples. The CDR3 here is CASSPGWIRDLQDYGYTF. The variable domain in full, completed from reference TRBV18 and TRBJ1-2, reads NAGVMQNPRHLVRRRGQEARLRCSPMKGHSHVYWYRQLPEEGLKFMVYLQKENIIDESGMPKERFSAEFPKEGPSILRIQQVVRGDSAAYFCASSPGWIRDLQDYGYTFGSGTRLTVV.